The present T cell receptor (beta chain) was sequenced within a study of long-term antiretroviral therapy in people with HIV (dated 2022 in TCRdb). General notes on the study: The earliest samples were collected approximately a decade before the 2015 WHO recommendation for immediate ART, a period when ART was typically delayed until CD4 counts fell. Of the 25 to 30 participants with HIV, more than 10 were female. This retrospective serial study examined whether starting ART and sustained HIV suppression were associated with changes in the composition and diversity of the TRB repertoire in peripheral blood. From fewer than 35 adults with confirmed HIV infection, the cohort provided roughly 200 cryopreserved PBMC samples, gathered serially across a mean of approximately six years (range 1-12). No cross-contamination during QIAcube processing was shown when test extractions of a monoclonal T-cell line were performed alongside fewer than 35 polyclonal samples. Findings and caveats that apply to the study as a whole: Because pre-ART samples had limited cell numbers, unsorted PBMC were profiled rather than sorted CD4+ and CD8+ T cells. Since PBMC availability was limited, sequencing covered only the TCR beta chain, with no alpha chain pairing. Inferences about post-ART repertoire changes are limited because no data were available on ART adherence, viral resistance or therapy changes. At every time point, the repertoire was dominated by expanded TRB clones first identified before ART initiation, although this dominance fluctuated and, in many PLHIV, declined after ART. The samples were dated from about 2004 to 2017, and the ART regimens that were used may be less effective than current ART regimens. Narrower CDR3 length ranges were observed in HIV repertoires than in controls, and an antigen-experienced repertoire with only a slight naive shift after ART was suggested by the network structure. Starting ART was linked to a significant rise in TRB diversity, yet even with long-term ART the diversity remained significantly lower than in transplant donor controls.

The immunoSEQ hsTCRB v3.0 assay was used at survey level resolution for TRB variable region sequencing. A depth of about 40,000-50,000 T-cell genomes per sample was targeted for TRB sequencing. Pooled TRB libraries were sequenced on an Illumina MiSeq with a v3 150-cycle kit. In the authors' own workflow: Repertoire analysis was run in R within a reproducible Nextflow workflow that covered QC, data transformation and analysis. LymphoSeq2, an R package for exploring AIRR-Seq data, was used to implement custom analyses. A few samples that produced fewer than 5000 total TRB sequences were removed, so 180 or so HIV repertoires were analyzed. Of the approximately 190 retained HIV repertoires, 55 to 60 were collected before and roughly 130 after ART initiation. Repertoires were downsampled to 5000 TRB nucleotide sequences, and summary statistics were averaged over 100 downsampling iterations. TRB sequences were retained for analysis only if CDR3 regions of at least seven amino acids were present. A Shannon entropy-derived clonality score and the Gini coefficient were used to measure diversity. In repertoire networks, the top 5000 CDR3 amino acid sequences were linked whenever an edit distance of one separated two sequences. Antigen specificity groups and MHC restriction were predicted for TRB CDR3 amino acid sequences with GLIPH2. Known CMV, EBV, HIV or tissue antigen associations were flagged by matching CDR3 amino acid sequences against VDJdb and McPAS-TCR. Pre-ART, post-ART and control groups were compared with Wilcoxon signed-rank tests and Holm-Bonferroni correction. The source is immuneACCESS, and TCRdb retained only in-frame sequences with V and J called. Part of the clones is not carried over; for the studies checked, unresolved V genes explain less than half of this, and the remainder is unexplained. V, J and clone size reflect that table, while D and trimming were determined from the DNA. For this sample the table gives tens of thousands of clones, of which 81% were detected only once. 6% to 8% of the sample is taken by the ten largest.

Reading the germline V gene gives CDR1 MGHRA and CDR2 YSYEKL. Spanning cysteine to phenylalanine, the CDR3 consists of 17 amino acids. Only the CDR3 region is kept as DNA, spanning 51 bases read in frame from base 1. The germline ends are 13 bases apart after V is trimmed by 1 base and J by 0 bases. To note about this clone: There is no known antigen for this receptor. There are no base qualities to consult, and no much larger clone falls within one base.

Inclusion was restricted to participants for whom at least one PBMC sample before ART initiation and at least two post-ART samples were available. Every participant with HIV received treatment in the United States of America. Before DNA extraction, cryopreserved samples of 1-10 million PBMC were thawed and washed. At the time of the earliest PBMC sample for each participant with HIV, ages ranged from roughly 20 to 60 years. PBMC samples from each participant spanned 1-4 timepoints before ART initiation and 2-8 timepoints after ART initiation, with a median of 7 samples. For every participant, serial HIV viral load, CD4+ T-cell count, ART history and demographic data were obtained. Genomic DNA was extracted from unsorted PBMC with a Qiagen kit on a QIAcube, with processing performed in batches of 12 samples.

The V and J segments used are TRBV4-1 and TRBJ2-1; the D gene is perhaps TRBD2, on 7 matching bases. Sequences were derived from unsorted PBMCs, sampled 1.5 years after starting antiretroviral therapy. The TCR sequence derives from a man younger than 40 with HIV. This receptor has the CDR3 CASSQGWGGHSYNEQFF. The DNA sequence reads TGCGCCAGCAGCCAAGGGTGGGGGGGGCACTCCTACAATGAGCAGTTCTTC.